Each of the 2 T cell receptor beta chains below was sequenced from the same sample in a study of T-cell reconstitution after alpha-beta-depleted transplantation in children listed by TCRdb under 2016. Library preparation employed PCR. Data came from an Illumina HiSeq 2500. To normalize quantification of the TCRbeta repertoire, the TCR libraries were built with molecular barcoding that relied on unique molecular identifiers. TCRdb ran its own pipeline on the public reads, namely fastp trimming at Q25 and MiXCR clone calling, and kept in-frame beta chains. Each entry merges the rows of one CDR3 protein and shows their most common DNA and genes. The sample profile shows about 400,000 distinct CDR3 sequences; around 20% of them were found once. The biggest ten clones account for approximately 3.8% of the sample. The starting material was PBMCs from the stem cell graft donor, obtained from the stem cell graft. The receptor source for this set is a human donor who donated a stem cell graft to a child with acute myeloid leukemia.

The chain uses TRBV12-3 or TRBV12-4 and TRBJ2-5; a possible D gene is TRBD1 (5 bases). The CDR3 covers 14 residues. V lost 2 bases and J 2 bases, leaving 9 bases between the germline ends. The CDR3 spells CASSLLGRQETQYF. The CDR3 DNA sequence: TGTGCCAGCAGTTTATTGGGGCGTCAAGAGACCCAGTACTTC.

The chain joins TRBV27 to TRBJ1-5, with D uncertain. Germline assignment: CDR1 MNHEY and CDR2 SMNVEV (reference sequence). The CDR3 is made up of 14 amino acids. The V and J ends lost 3 bases and 5 bases respectively, with 11 bases between them. The CDR3 DNA reads TGTGCCAGCAGTTTGGCGGGGTACGATCAGCCCCAGCATTTT. This gives the protein CASSLAGYDQPQHF.